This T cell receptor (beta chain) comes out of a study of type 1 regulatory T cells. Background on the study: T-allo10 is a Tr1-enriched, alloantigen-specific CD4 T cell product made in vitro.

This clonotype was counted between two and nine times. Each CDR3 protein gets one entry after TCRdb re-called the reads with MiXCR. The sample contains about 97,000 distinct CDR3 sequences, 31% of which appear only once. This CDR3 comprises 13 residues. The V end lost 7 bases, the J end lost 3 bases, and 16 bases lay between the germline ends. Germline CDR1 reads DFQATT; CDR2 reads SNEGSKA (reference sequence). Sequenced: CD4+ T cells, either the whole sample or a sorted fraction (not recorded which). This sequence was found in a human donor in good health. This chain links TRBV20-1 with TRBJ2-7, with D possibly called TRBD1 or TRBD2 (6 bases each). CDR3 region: CSVPTGLNYEQYF. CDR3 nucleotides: TGCAGTGTCCCGACAGGACTAAACTACGAGCAGTACTTC.